This T cell receptor (beta chain) was captured by sequencing in a study of blood T cell repertoires in COVID-19. Study context: Researchers got acute and convalescent COVID-19 samples from the United States, Italy and Spain.

As handled by the study authors: Estimation of nucleated cell counts relied on the amplification of reference gene primers. TCRdb's table, derived via immunoSEQ multiplex PCR, lists solely in-frame clones and lacks some. V and J calls and clone size come straight from that table; D and trimming were deduced from the DNA. The sample lists roughly 700,000 clones, 70% to 90% occurring once. There are 14 residues in the CDR3. The origin of this receptor is a woman between 18 and 29 years old with acute or convalescent COVID-19. This chain uses TRBV21-1 with TRBJ2-7; no check of the table's D call, TRBD1, against the DNA was made. TRBV21-1 is described as a pseudogene. The sample comprised peripheral blood. The CDR3: CASSLPRQGGEQYF. The CDR3 region has the DNA TGTGCCAGCAGCCTTCCCCGACAGGGGGGCGAGCAGTACTTC.